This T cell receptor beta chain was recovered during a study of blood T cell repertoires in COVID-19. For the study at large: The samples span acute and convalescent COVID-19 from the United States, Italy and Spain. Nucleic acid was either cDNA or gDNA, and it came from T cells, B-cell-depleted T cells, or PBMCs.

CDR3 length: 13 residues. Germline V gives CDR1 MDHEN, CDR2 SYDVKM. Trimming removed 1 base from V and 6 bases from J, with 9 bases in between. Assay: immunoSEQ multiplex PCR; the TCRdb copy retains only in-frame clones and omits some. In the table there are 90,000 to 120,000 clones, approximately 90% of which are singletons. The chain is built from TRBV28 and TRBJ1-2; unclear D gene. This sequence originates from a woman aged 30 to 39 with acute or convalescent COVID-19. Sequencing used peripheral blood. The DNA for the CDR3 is TGTGCCAGCAGTTTATTGGGCAGAAATGGCTACACCTTC. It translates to CASSLLGRNGYTF.